The source of this T cell receptor beta chain is a study of blood T cell repertoires in COVID-19. Study at large: The samples span acute and convalescent COVID-19 from the United States, Italy and Spain. From T cells, B-cell-depleted T cells, or PBMCs came the material, which was cDNA or gDNA.

In germline, CDR1 is MNHNY, CDR2 SVGAGI (reference sequence). CDR3 length equals 13 residues. Authors' analysis steps: Estimation of nucleated cell counts was performed using reference gene primer amplification. TCRdb keeps only in-frame clones here, not all; method: immunoSEQ multiplex PCR. V and J calls and clone size come straight from that table; D and trimming were deduced from the DNA. The sample consists of about 150,000 clones, roughly three quarters of them appearing once. The sequence was obtained from a man between 60 and 75 years old with acute or convalescent COVID-19. Sequencing used peripheral blood. The V gene is TRBV6-6, the J gene TRBJ1-6; D not certain. CDR3 loop: CVWRSSYNSPLHF. The CDR3 region has the DNA TGTGTATGGAGAAGCTCCTATAATTCACCCCTCCACTTT.